Below are 21 T cell receptor beta chains sequenced from a single sample in a study of blood T cell repertoires in COVID-19 (TCRdb year 2020). The library came from the immunoSEQ multiplex PCR assay. TCRdb holds this immuneACCESS table with in-frame rearrangements only. Some clones are missing; in checked studies, unresolved V genes explain under half, and the rest has no known cause. The sample has approximately 190,000 clones on record, 84% of them singletons. Together, the top ten hold approximately 15% of the sample. Sample: peripheral blood. These receptors were obtained from a young man with active or convalescent COVID-19.

The chain joins TRBV28 to TRBJ2-3; 8 positions agree with TRBD1. Germline CDR1 and CDR2: MDHEN and SYDVKM. CDR3 length: 13 amino acids. The J segment lost 6 bases and the V segment lost 5 bases, leaving 4 bases of the junction unmatched. CDR3 sequence reads: CASSLRQGDTQYF. CDR3 in DNA: TGTGCCAGCAGTCTCAGACAGGGGGATACGCAGTATTTT.

The genes are TRBV9 and TRBJ2-7, with TRBD1 matching over 9 bases. V trimming: 3 bases; J trimming: 8 bases; junction bases outside the gene matches: 6. The CDR3 loop spans 13 amino acids. CDR1 and CDR2 from the germline V gene are SGDLS and YYNGEE. For the CDR3, the DNA is TGTGCCAGCAGCGGATTGGACAGGGGAAAGCAGTACGTC. Residues: CASSGLDRGKQYV.

The chain combines TRBV18 with TRBJ1-3; 10 bases match TRBD1. V was pared by 4 bases and J by 0 bases, with 3 bases of the junction left unmatched. The CDR3 covers 16 residues. The germline gives CDR1 KGHSH, CDR2 LQKENI. Here the CDR3 reads CASSQGQGSSGNTIYF. As DNA, the CDR3 is TGTGCCAGCTCACAGGGACAGGGGAGCTCTGGAAACACCATATATTTT.

Concerning this clone: One end of the junction fails to match germline, which may point to a read error. The CDR3 sequence: CASSGDSSEQYF. The CDR3 DNA reads as TGTGCCAGCAGCGGGGACTCCTCCGAGCAGTACTTC. The chain joins TRBV9 to TRBJ2-7, with D possibly being TRBD2 (6 bases). From germline, CDR1 is SGDLS and CDR2 YYNGEE. The CDR3 runs to 12 residues.

The DNA of the CDR3 is TGTGCCAGCAGCTCATGGACAGGACCGAACACCGGGGAGCTGTTTTTT. Translation gives CASSSWTGPNTGELFF. The V gene is TRBV13, the J gene TRBJ2-2; 7 positions match TRBD1. Unmatched junction bases numbered 5, after V lost 4 bases and J lost 0 bases. Germline CDR1 and CDR2: PRHDT and FYEKMQ (reference sequence). The CDR3 consists of 16 residues.

The J gene is TRBJ2-5, the V gene TRBV5-8, with 10 bases lining up with TRBD2. Germline CDR1 reads SGHTS; CDR2 reads YDEGEE. J was trimmed by 2 bases and V by 2 bases; bases with no gene match: 6. This CDR3 spans 16 amino acids. CDR3 loop: CASSFRASGSQETQYF. In DNA, the CDR3 is TGTGCCAGCAGCTTCAGGGCTAGCGGGAGTCAAGAGACCCAGTACTTC. Together with reference TRBV5-8 and TRBJ2-5, the CDR3 gives the full variable domain: EAGVTQSPTHLIKTRGQQATLRCSPISGHTSVYWYQQALGLGLQFLLWYDEGEERNRGNFPPRFSGRQFPNYSSELNVNALELEDSALYLCASSFRASGSQETQYFGPGTRLLVL.

V and J are TRBV5-1 and TRBJ1-6; TRBD1 aligns across 8 bases. Germline V gives CDR1 SGHRS, CDR2 YFSETQ. With 4 bases clipped from V and 5 bases from J, the junction kept 5 bases outside the gene matches. The CDR3 consists of 15 residues. For the CDR3, the DNA is TGCGCCAGCAGCATGGTGGACAGGGATAATTCACCCCTCCACTTT. Its protein is CASSMVDRDNSPLHF.

The chain has TRBV30 and TRBJ2-1; no definite D call. The CDR3 is 11 residues long. V dropped 5 bases and J dropped 6 bases, with 8 bases sitting between them. The germline V gene encodes CDR1 GTSNPN and CDR2 SVGIG (reference sequence). The CDR3 DNA is TGTGCCTGGGAGAGAAGCAATGAGCAGTTCTTC. The encoded protein is CAWERSNEQFF.

This clone was seen only a few times. The chain is built from TRBV7-6 and TRBJ1-2, with 12 positions matching TRBD1. Trimming removed 2 bases from V and 3 bases from J; junction bases left unmatched: 7. This CDR3 contains 17 residues. The germline V gene has CDR1 SGHVS and CDR2 FNYEAQ. CDR3 bases: TGTGCCAGCAGCTTAAGGGACAGGGGGCAGAAGGACTATGGCTACACCTTC. Translated: CASSLRDRGQKDYGYTF.

The J gene is TRBJ2-3, the V gene TRBV28, with D unresolved. The CDR3 extends over 12 amino acids. Trimming removed 2 bases from V and 4 bases from J, with 4 bases in between. Germline CDR1 reads MDHEN; CDR2 reads SYDVKM. The CDR3 reads CASSLAADTQYF. Written as DNA, the CDR3 is TGTGCCAGCAGTTTAGCGGCAGATACGCAGTATTTT.

In regard to this clone: Other DNA sequences in this specimen translate into the identical CDR3. The gene calls are TRBV6-2 or TRBV6-3 and TRBJ1-5; 7 bases align to TRBD1. CDR1 is MNHEY, CDR2 SVGEGT, per germline. V lost 6 bases to trimming and J lost 4 bases; unmatched junction nucleotides: 6. The CDR3 covers 14 residues. The DNA for the CDR3 is TGTGCCAGCAGCCCCACAGGGGATAATCAGCCCCAGCATTTT. Translation: CASSPTGDNQPQHF.

The chain has TRBV10-3 and TRBJ1-2; D not certain. V lost 0 bases and J lost 8, with 16 bases in between. The CDR3 runs to 15 residues. In germline, CDR1 is ENHRY, CDR2 SYGVKD. The CDR3 bases are TGTGCCATCAGTGAGTCAAGGGAGGCTGCGGGGGGCTACACCTTC. Amino acids: CAISESREAAGGYTF.

The gene calls are TRBV19 and TRBJ1-5; D ambiguous. Germline CDR1 reads LNHDA; CDR2 reads SQIVND (reference sequence). V lost 1 base, J lost 0 bases, and 10 bases lay in between. CDR3 size: 16 residues. Here the CDR3 DNA reads TGTGCCAGTAGTATAGGATCCGGACTTAGCAATCAGCCCCAGCATTTT. Translating gives CASSIGSGLSNQPQHF.

The rearrangement links TRBV21-1 to TRBJ1-5. TRBV21-1 is given as a pseudogene. There are 19 residues in the CDR3. The CDR3 nucleotides read TGTGCCAGCACCCAGGGAGGGGACCTCGATTCCGTTAGCAATCAGCCCCAGCATTTT. The encoded protein is CASTQGGDLDSVSNQPQHF.

The chain carries TRBV5-1 and TRBJ1-5, with 8 positions matching TRBD1. The V segment lost 5 bases and the J segment 4 bases; nucleotides outside the gene matches: 11. CDR3 length: 16 residues. Germline CDR1 SGHRS, CDR2 YFSETQ. The CDR3 here is CASRGGTGGPNQPQHF. DNA of the CDR3: TGCGCCAGCAGGGGAGGGACAGGCGGACCTAATCAGCCCCAGCATTTT.

There are a few counts of this clone. At the DNA level, this CDR3 is encoded by other sequences in the same sample as well. J is TRBJ2-3 and V is TRBV6-4; 7 bases line up with TRBD2. The CDR3 is 15 residues long. J lost 5 bases, V lost 6 bases, and 11 bases had no gene match. The germline V gene has CDR1 MRHNA and CDR2 SNTAGT. CDR3 amino acids: CASSVGLAGRDTQYF. The CDR3 DNA is TGTGCCAGCAGCGTGGGGTTAGCGGGTCGAGATACGCAGTATTTT.

The V gene is TRBV6-5, the J gene TRBJ1-2; 7 nucleotides agree with TRBD1. With V trimmed by 7 bases and J by 6 bases, 2 bases remained unmatched. The CDR3 sequence is 11 residues long. Germline-derived CDR1 and CDR2 are MNHEY and SVGAGI. This CDR3 is CASTDRDGYTF. As DNA, the CDR3 is TGTGCCAGCACCGACAGGGATGGCTACACCTTC.

This rearrangement joins TRBV5-1 to TRBJ1-4; 8 bases fit TRBD1. This CDR3 contains 16 residues. After removal of 3 bases from V and 6 bases from J, the junction contained 10 bases not matched to a gene. Germline CDR1 reads SGHRS; CDR2 reads YFSETQ. The CDR3 sequence: CASSSYPGQADEKLFF. CDR3 nucleotides: TGCGCCAGCAGCTCTTACCCGGGACAGGCGGATGAAAAACTGTTTTTT.

This clone was detected only a few times. The CDR3 reads CAISGSTSGSTDTQYF. CDR3 bases: TGTGCCATCAGTGGATCGACTAGCGGGAGCACAGATACGCAGTATTTT. V and J are TRBV10-3 and TRBJ2-3, with 10 bases matching TRBD2. In germline, CDR1 is ENHRY, CDR2 SYGVKD. V trimming: 4 bases; J trimming: 0 bases; junction bases outside the gene matches: 4. CDR3 length: 16 amino acids.

The chain has TRBV7-9 and TRBJ1-2; tentative D call: TRBD1 (5 bases). Trimming removed 1 base at V and 4 bases at J, with 13 bases between. Germline-derived CDR1 and CDR2 are SEHNR and FQNEAQ (reference sequence). CDR3 length equals 15 residues. CDR3 sequence: CASSLGGDPPYGYTF. The DNA of the CDR3 is TGTGCCAGCAGCTTAGGGGGGGATCCGCCCTATGGCTACACCTTC.

The chain uses TRBV2 and TRBJ2-7; 10 bases line up with TRBD1. CDR1 is SNHLY, CDR2 FYNNEI, per germline. The V and J ends lost 8 bases and 0 bases, in that order; junction bases with no gene match: 13. There are 17 residues in the CDR3. The CDR3 is CASGGGTGQGHSYEQYF. The CDR3 DNA reads as TGTGCCAGCGGCGGGGGCACGGGACAGGGGCACTCCTACGAGCAGTACTTC.